This entry lists 12 T cell receptor beta chains sequenced from one sample in a study of blood T cell repertoires in COVID-19. The method was immunoSEQ multiplex PCR; TCRdb's version includes in-frame clones alone and lacks a portion of them. Of about 36,000 clones in the sample, approximately 80% were seen once. Material: peripheral blood. The receptors originated from a human donor in a cohort sampled during active COVID-19.

The chain combines TRBV11-2 with TRBJ2-7; TRBD2 aligns across 12 bases. This CDR3 is built from 15 residues. CDR1 is SGHAT, CDR2 FQNNGV, per germline. V lost 3 bases, J lost 6 bases, and 6 bases stayed unmatched. CDR3 sequence: CASSLASGGAFEQYF. CDR3 nucleotide sequence: TGTGCCAGCAGCTTGGCTAGCGGGGGGGCCTTCGAGCAGTACTTC.

V is TRBV6-5 and J is TRBJ1-1; TRBD1 might be the D (5 bases). The CDR3 has 14 residues. V was pared by 2 bases and J by 10 bases, with 17 bases between. Germline V gene sequence: CDR1 MNHEY, CDR2 SVGAGI. The CDR3 region is CASSYGPQGRGAFF. The DNA of the CDR3 is TGTGCCAGCAGTTACGGACCCCAGGGTCGAGGAGCTTTCTTT.

The V call is TRBV4-3, the J call TRBJ2-2, with 9 bases matching TRBD2. Looked up from germline, CDR1 is LGHNA and CDR2 is YSLEER. The CDR3 has 19 residues. The trim removed 4 bases at V and 1 base at J, leaving 13 bases unmatched. The CDR3 DNA reads as TGCGCCAGCAGCCGCTTGGCGGGGGGGAACACTGGGAACACCGGGGAGCTGTTTTTT. Its translation is CASSRLAGGNTGNTGELFF.

This clone has a single count. This chain links TRBV28 with TRBJ1-2; TRBD1 is a possible D gene (5 bases). The CDR3 length is 12 residues. Trimming pared 7 bases from V and 5 bases from J, leaving 11 bases between. Germline lookup yields CDR1 MDHEN and CDR2 SYDVKM. CDR3 coding DNA: TGTGCCAGCAACGGGGCGGGGTATGGCTACACCTTC. Its translation: CASNGAGYGYTF.

The chain couples TRBV5-1 to TRBJ1-1; D remains unclear. Germline values: CDR1 SGHRS, CDR2 YFSETQ. CDR3 size: 14 residues. Trimming took off 6 bases at V and 0 bases at J, with 12 bases between the two ends. DNA for the CDR3: TGCGCCAGCACGTCTCAGGCCATGAACACTGAAGCTTTCTTT. Its translation: CASTSQAMNTEAFF. Combining the CDR3 with reference TRBV5-1 and TRBJ1-1 gives the whole variable domain KAGVTQTPRYLIKTRGQQVTLSCSPISGHRSVSWYQQTPGQGLQFLFEYFSETQRNKGNFPGRFSGRQFSNSRSEMNVSTLELGDSALYLCASTSQAMNTEAFFGQGTRLTVV.

The J gene is TRBJ1-1, the V gene TRBV5-6; TRBD1 matches 7 bases. V lost 4 bases, J lost 2 bases, and 11 bases stayed unmatched. This CDR3 contains 16 residues. CDR1 SGHDT and CDR2 YYEEEE come from the germline V gene. The CDR3 spells CASSPRDRDRNTEAFF. CDR3 nucleotides: TGTGCCAGCAGCCCTAGAGACAGGGACCGTAACACTGAAGCTTTCTTT. The variable domain in full, with the rest retrieved from reference TRBV5-6 and TRBJ1-1, is DAGVTQSPTHLIKTRGQQVTLRCSPKSGHDTVSWYQQALGQGPQFIFQYYEEEERQRGNFPDRFSGHQFPNYSSELNVNALLLGDSALYLCASSPRDRDRNTEAFFGQGTRLTVV.

The V gene is TRBV24-1, the J gene TRBJ2-5; TRBD2 matches 15 bases. The V gene end was trimmed by 4 bases and the J gene end by 4 bases; junction bases not matched to a gene: 6. The CDR3 has 17 amino acids. Germline-derived CDR1 and CDR2 are KGHDR and SFDVKD. CDR3 sequence reads: CATSEGLAGGIGETQYF. DNA for the CDR3: TGTGCCACCAGTGAGGGACTAGCGGGGGGTATCGGAGAGACCCAGTACTTC.

The chain couples TRBV5-4 to TRBJ2-1; 7 positions agree with TRBD2. V was clipped by 4 bases and J by 4 bases; unmatched bases: 5. The germline gives CDR1 SGHNT, CDR2 YYREEE (reference sequence). The CDR3 runs 14 residues. As DNA, the CDR3 is TGTGCCAGCAGCGGGGGGGGTGGTTACAATGAGCAGTTCTTC. It is translated as CASSGGGGYNEQFF.

The V call is TRBV5-4, the J call TRBJ1-6; the match to TRBD1 covers 8 bases. The CDR3 extends over 17 amino acids. After removal of 3 bases from V and 0 bases from J, the junction contained 5 bases not matched to a gene. Germline loops: CDR1 SGHNT, CDR2 YYREEE (reference sequence). This chain's CDR3 is CASSSGQGSSYNSPLHF. CDR3 nucleotide sequence: TGTGCCAGCAGCTCCGGACAGGGAAGCTCCTATAATTCACCCCTCCACTTT.

This sequence joins TRBV4-3 and TRBJ1-4, with a possible D match to TRBD1 (6 bases). Trimming removed 0 bases from V and 3 bases from J, with 14 bases in between. This CDR3 is 17 amino acids long. CDR1 and CDR2 (germline): LGHNA, YSLEER. The DNA for the CDR3 is TGCGCCAGCAGCCAAGACCCCGCCAGGGGAGCTAATGAAAAACTGTTTTTT. It codes for CASSQDPARGANEKLFF.

The V gene is TRBV10-1, the J gene TRBJ2-1, with 8 bases that match TRBD2. The CDR3 is made up of 13 amino acids. Germline V lookup: CDR1 WNHNN, CDR2 SYGVQD (reference sequence). The CDR3 DNA is TGCGTTACCCTGGGGACTAGGGACAATGAGCAGTTCTTC. Its protein product is CVTLGTRDNEQFF.

The chain combines TRBV11-3 with TRBJ1-3; TRBD1 might be the D (5 bases). Germline CDR1 is SGHNT and CDR2 is YENEEA. This CDR3 is 15 amino acids long. The ends were cut back, 5 bases at V and 1 base at J, with 12 bases in the middle. CDR3 sequence: CASSTGQVSGNTIYF. CDR3 sequence (DNA): TGTGCCAGCAGCACAGGACAAGTGTCTGGAAACACCATATATTTT.